This TCR beta chain was found in a study of beta chain features in type 1 diabetes. What was sequenced were expressed TCRB transcripts, since all of the isolated RNA had been reverse transcribed. The study sequenced naive, central memory and regulatory T cell samples to an average of roughly 3.4 million reads. Repertoires were generated with immunoSEQ multiplex PCR, while TCRdb's copy carries only in-frame clones and drops some. The table records under 400,000 clones, around 20% of them present only once. The V end lost 3 bases, the J end lost 1 base, and 8 bases lay between the germline ends. The CDR3 has 13 residues. Germline CDR1 reads SGDLS; CDR2 reads YYNGEE. Averaging around 110 mL, one heparinised blood draw came from each individual donor.

Sequenced input: naive CD4+ T cells from blood. The chain combines TRBV9 with TRBJ2-7; tentative D call: TRBD2 (6 bases). The sequence was obtained from a woman between 18 and 29 years old in good health. CDR3 region: CASSDGTSYEQYF. The CDR3 nucleotides read TGTGCCAGCAGCGACGGGACTTCCTACGAGCAGTACTTC.